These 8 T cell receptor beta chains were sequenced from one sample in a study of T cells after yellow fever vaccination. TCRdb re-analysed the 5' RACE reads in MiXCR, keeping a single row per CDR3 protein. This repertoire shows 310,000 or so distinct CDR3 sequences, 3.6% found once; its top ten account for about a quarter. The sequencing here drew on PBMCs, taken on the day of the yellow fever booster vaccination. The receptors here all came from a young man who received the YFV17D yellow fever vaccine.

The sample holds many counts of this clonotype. CDR3 bases: TGTGCCAGCAGCTCGACAGGGGCCGGGGAGCTGTTTTTT. This sequence encodes CASSSTGAGELFF. The genes are TRBV7-3 and TRBJ2-2; TRBD1 matches 8 bases. Trimming took 4 bases from V and 6 from J; bases not matched to a gene: 1. Germline V lookup: CDR1 SGHTA, CDR2 FQGTGA. This CDR3 has 13 residues. The full variable domain, rest sourced from reference TRBV7-3 and TRBJ2-2, is GAGVSQTPSNKVTEKGKYVELRCDPISGHTALYWYRQSLGQGPEFLIYFQGTGAADDSGLPNDRFFAVRPEGSVSTLKIQRTERGDSAVYLCASSSTGAGELFFGEGSRLTVL.

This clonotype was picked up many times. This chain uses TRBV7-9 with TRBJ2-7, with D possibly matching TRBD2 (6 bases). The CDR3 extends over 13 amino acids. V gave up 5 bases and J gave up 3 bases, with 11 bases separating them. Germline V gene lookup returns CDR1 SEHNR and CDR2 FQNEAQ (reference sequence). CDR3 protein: CASSPRDGYEQYV. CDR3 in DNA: TGTGCCAGCAGCCCGCGGGACGGCTACGAGCAGTACGTC.

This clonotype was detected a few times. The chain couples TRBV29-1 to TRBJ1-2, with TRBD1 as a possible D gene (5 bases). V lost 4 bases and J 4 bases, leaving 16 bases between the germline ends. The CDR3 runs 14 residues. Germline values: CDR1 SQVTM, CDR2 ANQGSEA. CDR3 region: CSVGGSYSAYGYTF. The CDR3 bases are TGCAGCGTTGGGGGGAGCTACTCCGCCTATGGCTACACCTTC.

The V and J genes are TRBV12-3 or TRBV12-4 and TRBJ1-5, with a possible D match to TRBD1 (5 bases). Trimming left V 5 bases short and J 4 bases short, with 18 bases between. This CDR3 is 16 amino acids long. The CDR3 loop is CASSGAGSIGNQPQHF. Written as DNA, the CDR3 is TGTGCCAGCAGTGGGGCAGGAAGTATCGGGAATCAGCCCCAGCATTTT.

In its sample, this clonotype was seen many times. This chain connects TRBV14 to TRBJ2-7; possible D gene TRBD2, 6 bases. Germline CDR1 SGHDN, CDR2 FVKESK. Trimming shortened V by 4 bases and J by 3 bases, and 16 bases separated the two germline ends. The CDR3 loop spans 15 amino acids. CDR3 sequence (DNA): TGTGCCAGCAGCCTAGGGACTGCCCCGGGCTACGAGCAGTACGTC. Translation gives CASSLGTAPGYEQYV.

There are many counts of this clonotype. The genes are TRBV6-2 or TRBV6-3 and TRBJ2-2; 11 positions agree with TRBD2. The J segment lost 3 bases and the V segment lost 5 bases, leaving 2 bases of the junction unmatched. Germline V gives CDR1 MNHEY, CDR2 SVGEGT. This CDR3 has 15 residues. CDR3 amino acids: CASSTGLADTGELFF. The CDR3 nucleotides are TGTGCCAGCAGTACGGGACTAGCGGACACCGGGGAGCTGTTTTTT.

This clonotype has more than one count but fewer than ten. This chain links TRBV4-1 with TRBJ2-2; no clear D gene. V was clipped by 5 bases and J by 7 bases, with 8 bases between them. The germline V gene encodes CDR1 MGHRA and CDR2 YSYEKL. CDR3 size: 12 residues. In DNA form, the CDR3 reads TGCGCCAGCAGCTACCCTCGCGGGGAGCTGTTTTTT. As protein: CASSYPRGELFF.

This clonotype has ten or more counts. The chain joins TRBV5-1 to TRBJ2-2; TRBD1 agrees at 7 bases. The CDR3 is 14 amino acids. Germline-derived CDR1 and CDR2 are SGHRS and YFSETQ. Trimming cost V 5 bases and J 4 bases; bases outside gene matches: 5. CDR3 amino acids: CASREQGTTGELFF. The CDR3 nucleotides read TGCGCCAGCAGGGAACAGGGGACCACCGGGGAGCTGTTTTTT.